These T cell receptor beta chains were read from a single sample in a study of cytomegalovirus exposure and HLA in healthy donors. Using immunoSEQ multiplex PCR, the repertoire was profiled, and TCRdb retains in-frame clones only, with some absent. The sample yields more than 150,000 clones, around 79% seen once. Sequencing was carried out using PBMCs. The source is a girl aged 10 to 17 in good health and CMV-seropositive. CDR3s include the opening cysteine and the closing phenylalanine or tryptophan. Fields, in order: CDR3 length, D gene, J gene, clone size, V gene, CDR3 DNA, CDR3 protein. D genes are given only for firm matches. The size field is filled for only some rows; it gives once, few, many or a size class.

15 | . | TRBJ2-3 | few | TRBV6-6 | TGTGCCAGCAGTTACGGTTTCGGAGGGACAGATACGCAGTATTTT | CASSYGFGGTDTQYF
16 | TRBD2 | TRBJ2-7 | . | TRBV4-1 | TGCGCCAGCAGCCAGCTAGGGGGGACTAGCTCCTACGAGCAGTACTTC | CASSQLGGTSSYEQYF
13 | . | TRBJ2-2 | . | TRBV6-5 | TGTGCCAGCAGCGTACAGCCGGTCGGGGAGCTGTTTTTT | CASSVQPVGELFF
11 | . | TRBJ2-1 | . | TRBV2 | TGTGCCAGCAGTCCCGTACAGATGCAGTTCTTC | CASSPVQMQFF
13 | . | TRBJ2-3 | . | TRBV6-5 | TGTGCCAGCAGTGAGGGGGGCACAGATACGCAGTATTTT | CASSEGGTDTQYF
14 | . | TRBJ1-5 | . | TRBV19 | TGTGCCAGTAGTATCGGGAATAGCAATCAGCCCCAGCATTTT | CASSIGNSNQPQHF
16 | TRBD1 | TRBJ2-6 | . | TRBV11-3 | TGTGCCAGCAGCTGGGGGACAGGGTCTGGGGCCAACGTCCTGACTTTC | CASSWGTGSGANVLTF
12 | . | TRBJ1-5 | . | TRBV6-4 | TGTGCCAGCACTATAGGACAGCAGCCCCAGCATTTT | CASTIGQQPQHF
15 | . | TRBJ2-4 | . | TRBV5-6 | TGTGCCAGCAGCTATGGAGGGATTCTCAAAAACATTCAGTACTTC | CASSYGGILKNIQYF
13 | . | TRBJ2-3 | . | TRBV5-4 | TGTGCCAGCAGCTTGGGTGAACACAATACGCAGTATTTT | CASSLGEHNTQYF
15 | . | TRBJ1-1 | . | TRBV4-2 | TGTGCCAGCAGCCAAGGTCTCCGGGAGAACACTGAAGCTTTCTTT | CASSQGLRENTEAFF
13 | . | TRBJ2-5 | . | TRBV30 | TGTGCCTGGACGGAGGGCCCCCAAGAGACCCAGTACTTC | CAWTEGPQETQYF
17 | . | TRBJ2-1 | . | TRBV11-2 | TGTGCCAGCAGCTGGCCCGGGGTAGCGAGTAAGTACAATGAGCAGTTCTTC | CASSWPGVASKYNEQFF
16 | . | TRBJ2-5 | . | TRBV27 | TGTGCCAGCAGTTCGATAGGGCAACTAGCCGGGGAGACCCAGTACTTC | CASSSIGQLAGETQYF
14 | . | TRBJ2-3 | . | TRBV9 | TGTGCCAGCAGCGTAGGACTAGTTAGAGATACGCAGTATTTT | CASSVGLVRDTQYF
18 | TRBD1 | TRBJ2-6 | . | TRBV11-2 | TGTGCCACCGCGACTTTGACAGGGGATACGACTGGGGCCAACGTCCTGACTTTC | CATATLTGDTTGANVLTF
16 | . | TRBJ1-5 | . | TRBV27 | TGTGCCAGCAGTTGGTCAGGACTCCAGGGGAATCAGCCCCAGCATTTT | CASSWSGLQGNQPQHF
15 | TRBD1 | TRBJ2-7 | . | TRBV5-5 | TGTGCCAGCAGCTTTGAGACAGGGATTCCCTACGAGCAGTACTTC | CASSFETGIPYEQYF
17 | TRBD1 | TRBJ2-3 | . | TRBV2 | TGTGCCAGCAGTGAAGGTGGTAGAGGGGGCTTCACAGATACGCAGTATTTT | CASSEGGRGGFTDTQYF
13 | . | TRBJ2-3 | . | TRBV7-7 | TGTGCCAGCAGCGCCGGTGAGGCAGATACGCAGTATTTT | CASSAGEADTQYF
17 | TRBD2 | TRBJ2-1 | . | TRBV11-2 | TGTGCCAGCAGCTTAGTGGCTAGCGGGGGGTACTACAATGAGCAGTTCTTC | CASSLVASGGYYNEQFF
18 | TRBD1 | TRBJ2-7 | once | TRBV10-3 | TGTGCCATCAGTGGACCGGGACAGTTTTTGTCTCGCGGCTACGAGCAGTACTTC | CAISGPGQFLSRGYEQYF
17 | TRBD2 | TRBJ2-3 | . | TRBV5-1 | TGCGCCAGCAGCAAAGCTAGCGGGGGGTGGGGCACAGATACGCAGTATTTT | CASSKASGGWGTDTQYF
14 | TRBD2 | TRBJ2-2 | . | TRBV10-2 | TGCGCCAGCAGATTGAGCGGGGGGGAAGGGGAGCTGTTTTTT | CASRLSGGEGELFF
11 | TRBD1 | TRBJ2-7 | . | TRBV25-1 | TGTGCCAGCAGTGTACAGGGGTCGCAGTACTTC | CASSVQGSQYF
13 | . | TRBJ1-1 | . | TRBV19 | TGTGCCAGTACGGGAGCAAGGGGCACTGAAGCTTTCTTT | CASTGARGTEAFF
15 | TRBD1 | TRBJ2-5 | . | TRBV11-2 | TGTGCCAGCAGCGGAAGGACAGGGGGTTCAGAGACCCAGTACTTC | CASSGRTGGSETQYF
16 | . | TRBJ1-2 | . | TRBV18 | TGTGCCAGCTCACCTTCCCAGGGCCGATTTTCTTATGGCTACACCTTC | CASSPSQGRFSYGYTF